The entry below describes one TCR beta chain. Its antigen is not identified. Assay used: immunoSEQ multiplex PCR; TCRdb lists only in-frame clones, some missing. Here the sample spans over 10,000 clones, approximately 75% being singletons. This sample is part of a study of chemoradiotherapy in HPV16-positive cancers. Regarding the study as a whole: Non-HPV-specific T cells did not expand in tumors during treatment, whereas candidate HPV-specific clones and E7-related motifs did.

Germline V lookup: CDR1 SGDLS, CDR2 YYNGEE. The V segment lost 0 bases and the J segment 4 bases; nucleotides outside the gene matches: 8. The CDR3 totals 17 residues. Sampling was performed from a patient who underwent chemoradiotherapy. The chain is built from TRBV9 and TRBJ2-1; TRBD2 matches at 9 bases. The sequence derives from a human donor with HPV-associated anogenital cancer. As DNA, the CDR3 is TGTGCCAGCAGCGTAGTTCCGATTAGCGGGGGATACAATGAGCAGTTCTTC. Translating gives CASSVVPISGGYNEQFF. Using reference TRBV9 and TRBJ2-1 for the parts outside the CDR3, the full variable domain is DSGVTQTPKHLITATGQRVTLRCSPRSGDLSVYWYQQSLDQGLQFLIQYYNGEERAKGNILERFSAQQFPDLHSELNLSSLELGDSALYFCASSVVPISGGYNEQFFGPGTRLTVL.